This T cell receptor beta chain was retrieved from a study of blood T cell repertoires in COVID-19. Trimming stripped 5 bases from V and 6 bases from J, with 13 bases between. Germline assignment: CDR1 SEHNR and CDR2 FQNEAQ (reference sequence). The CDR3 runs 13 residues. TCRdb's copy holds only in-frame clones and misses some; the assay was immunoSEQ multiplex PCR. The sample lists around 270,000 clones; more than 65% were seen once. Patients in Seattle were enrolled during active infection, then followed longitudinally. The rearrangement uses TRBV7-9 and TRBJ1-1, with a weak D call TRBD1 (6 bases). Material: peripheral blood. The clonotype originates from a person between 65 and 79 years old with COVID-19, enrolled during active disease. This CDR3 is CASSREGVAEAFF. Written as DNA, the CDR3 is TGTGCCAGCAGCCGCGAGGGGGTCGCTGAAGCTTTCTTT. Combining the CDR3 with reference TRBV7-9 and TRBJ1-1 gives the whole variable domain DTGVSQNPRHKITKRGQNVTFRCDPISEHNRLYWYRQTLGQGPEFLTYFQNEAQLEKSRLLSDRFSAERPKGSFSTLEIQRTEQGDSAMYLCASSREGVAEAFFGQGTRLTVV.